This TCR beta chain was sequenced during a study of blood T cells in healthy people across ages. Overall study findings and caveats: Naive T cell percentage showed a strong correlation with TCR beta diversity.

A second about 6 to 11 cycle PCR used barcoded and J-beta primers. TCRdb recomputed calls from the 5' RACE reads with MiXCR, one row per CDR3 protein. The sample records about 1.6 million distinct CDR3 sequences, almost 35% being singletons. For this clonotype: Its antigen is not known.

The CDR3 extends over 12 amino acids. CDR1 is MNHNS, CDR2 SASEGT, per germline. Trimming took 7 bases from V and 4 from J, leaving 9 bases between them. The TCR was taken from a woman aged 25 to 39 in good health. The gene calls are TRBV6-1 and TRBJ2-3; D not certain. Material for sequencing was blood. The CDR3 loop reads CASIKGSDTQYF. The DNA of the CDR3 is TGTGCCAGCATCAAGGGCTCAGATACGCAGTATTTT.